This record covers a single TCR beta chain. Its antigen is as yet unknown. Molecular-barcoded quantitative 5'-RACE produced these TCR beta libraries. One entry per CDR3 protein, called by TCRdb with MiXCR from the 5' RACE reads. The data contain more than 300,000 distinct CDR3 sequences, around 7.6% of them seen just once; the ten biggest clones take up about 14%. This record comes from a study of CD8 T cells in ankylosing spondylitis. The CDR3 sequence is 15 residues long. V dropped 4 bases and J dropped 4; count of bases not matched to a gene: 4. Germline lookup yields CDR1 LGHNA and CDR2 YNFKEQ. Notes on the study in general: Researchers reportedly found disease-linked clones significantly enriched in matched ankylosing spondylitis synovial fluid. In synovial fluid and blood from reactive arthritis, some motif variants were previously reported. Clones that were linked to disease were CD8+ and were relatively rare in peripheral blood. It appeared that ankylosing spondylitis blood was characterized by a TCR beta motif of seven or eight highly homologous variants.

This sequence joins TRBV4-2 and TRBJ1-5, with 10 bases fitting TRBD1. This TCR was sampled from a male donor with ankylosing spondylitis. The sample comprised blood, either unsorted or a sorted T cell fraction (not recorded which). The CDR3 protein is CASSPSGQGNQPQHF. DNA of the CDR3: TGTGCCAGCAGCCCCTCGGGACAGGGGAATCAGCCCCAGCATTTT.